This entry describes one T cell receptor beta chain. These data come from a study of cytomegalovirus exposure and HLA in healthy donors. The study ran its PCR with 60 Vbeta and 13 Jbeta primers. TCRdb keeps only in-frame clones here, not all; method: immunoSEQ multiplex PCR. The table lists over 30,000 clones. The V gene end was trimmed by 5 bases and the J gene end by 1 base; junction bases not matched to a gene: 3. Germline assignment: CDR1 SEHNR and CDR2 FQNEAQ (reference sequence). The CDR3 loop spans 14 amino acids. The chain couples TRBV7-9 to TRBJ2-3; 7 bases agree with TRBD1. Sample: PBMCs. The sequence derives from a middle-aged woman in good health and CMV-seropositive. Here the CDR3 DNA reads TGTGCCAGCAGCCGAGGACAGGGCACAGATACGCAGTATTTT. It specifies CASSRGQGTDTQYF.